The T cell receptor (beta chain) under discussion was sequenced for a study of blood T cell repertoires in COVID-19. Across the study: Samples came from the United States, Italy and Spain, spanning acute and convalescent COVID-19.

Original data processing: It was from reference gene primer amplification that nucleated cell counts were estimated. Sequenced by immunoSEQ multiplex PCR; TCRdb stores in-frame clones only, minus some. V, J and clone size were drawn from that table, and D and trimming were deduced from the DNA. Of more than 100,000 clones detected, roughly 89% appear once; the ten largest clones hold approximately 4.3%. Sequencing was done on a sample of peripheral blood. This TCR was sampled from a man aged 35-49 years with acute or convalescent COVID-19.

For the CDR3, the DNA is TGTGCCAGCAGGGACAGGAGCCACTATGGCTACACCTTC. As protein: CASRDRSHYGYTF. The chain employs TRBV5-4 and TRBJ1-2, with 7 nucleotides matching TRBD1. Germline V CDR1 and CDR2: SGHNT, YYREEE (reference sequence). With V trimmed by 5 bases and J by 3 bases, 4 bases remained unmatched. The CDR3 is made up of 13 amino acids.